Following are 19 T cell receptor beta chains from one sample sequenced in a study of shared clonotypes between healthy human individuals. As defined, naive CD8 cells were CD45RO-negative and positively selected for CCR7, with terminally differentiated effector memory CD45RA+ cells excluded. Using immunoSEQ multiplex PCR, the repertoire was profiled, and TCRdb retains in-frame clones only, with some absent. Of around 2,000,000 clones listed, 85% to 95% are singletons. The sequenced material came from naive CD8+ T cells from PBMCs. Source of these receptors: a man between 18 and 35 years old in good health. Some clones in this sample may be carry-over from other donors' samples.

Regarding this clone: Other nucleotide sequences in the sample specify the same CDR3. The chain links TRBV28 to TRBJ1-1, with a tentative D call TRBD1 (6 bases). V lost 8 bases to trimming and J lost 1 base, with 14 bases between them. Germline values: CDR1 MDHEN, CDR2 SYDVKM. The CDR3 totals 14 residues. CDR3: CASSFGGENTEAFF. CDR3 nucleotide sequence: TGTGCCAGCTCCTTTGGGGGCGAGAACACTGAAGCTTTCTTT.

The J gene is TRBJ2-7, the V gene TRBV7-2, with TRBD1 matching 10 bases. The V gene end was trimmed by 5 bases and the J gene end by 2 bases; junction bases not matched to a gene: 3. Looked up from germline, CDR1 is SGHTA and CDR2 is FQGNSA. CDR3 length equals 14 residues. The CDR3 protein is CASSPGTGAYEQYF. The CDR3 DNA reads TGTGCCAGCAGCCCAGGGACAGGGGCCTACGAGCAGTACTTC. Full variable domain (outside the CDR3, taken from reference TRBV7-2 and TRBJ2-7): GAGVSQSPSNKVTEKGKDVELRCDPISGHTALYWYRQSLGQGLEFLIYFQGNSAPDKSGLPSDRFSAERTGGSVSTLTIQRTQQEDSAVYLCASSPGTGAYEQYFGPGTRLTVT.

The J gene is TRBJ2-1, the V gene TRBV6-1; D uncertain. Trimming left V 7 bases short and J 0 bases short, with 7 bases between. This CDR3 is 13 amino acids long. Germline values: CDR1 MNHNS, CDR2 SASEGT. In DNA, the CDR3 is TGTGCCAGCAAACGGTCCTCCTACAATGAGCAGTTCTTC. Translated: CASKRSSYNEQFF.

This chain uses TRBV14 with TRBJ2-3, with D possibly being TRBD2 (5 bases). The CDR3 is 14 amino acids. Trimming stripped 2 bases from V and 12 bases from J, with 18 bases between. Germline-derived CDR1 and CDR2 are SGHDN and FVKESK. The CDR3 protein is CASSQRGLAPIQYF. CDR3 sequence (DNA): TGTGCCAGCAGCCAACGCGGACTCGCCCCGATACAGTATTTT.

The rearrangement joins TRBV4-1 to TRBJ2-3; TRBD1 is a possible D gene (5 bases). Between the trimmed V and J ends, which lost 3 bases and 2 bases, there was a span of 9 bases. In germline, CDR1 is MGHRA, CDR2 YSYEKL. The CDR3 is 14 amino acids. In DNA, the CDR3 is TGCGCCAGCAGCCATTTAGGGGCCACAGATACGCAGTATTTT. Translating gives CASSHLGATDTQYF.

CDR3 loop: CASSQDPPDSSNQPQHF. The CDR3 nucleotides read TGCGCCAGCAGCCAAGATCCCCCCGACAGCAGCAATCAGCCCCAGCATTTT. V gene TRBV4-3 combines with J gene TRBJ1-5; possible D gene TRBD1, 5 bases. V was cut by 0 bases and J by 1 base, with 13 bases left in between. CDR3 length equals 17 residues. Germline lookup yields CDR1 LGHNA and CDR2 YSLEER.

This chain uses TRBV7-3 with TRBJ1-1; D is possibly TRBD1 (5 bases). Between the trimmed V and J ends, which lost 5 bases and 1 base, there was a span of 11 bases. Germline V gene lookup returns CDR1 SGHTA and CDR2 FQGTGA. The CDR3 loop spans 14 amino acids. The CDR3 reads CASSPAGGNTEAFF. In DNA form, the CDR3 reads TGTGCCAGCAGCCCCGCGGGGGGGAACACTGAAGCTTTCTTT.

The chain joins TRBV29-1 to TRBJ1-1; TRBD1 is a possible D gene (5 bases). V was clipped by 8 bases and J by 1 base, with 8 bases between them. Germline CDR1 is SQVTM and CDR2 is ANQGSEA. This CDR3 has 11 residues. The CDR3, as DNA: TGCAGCTCCAGGGCGAACACTGAAGCTTTCTTT. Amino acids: CSSRANTEAFF.

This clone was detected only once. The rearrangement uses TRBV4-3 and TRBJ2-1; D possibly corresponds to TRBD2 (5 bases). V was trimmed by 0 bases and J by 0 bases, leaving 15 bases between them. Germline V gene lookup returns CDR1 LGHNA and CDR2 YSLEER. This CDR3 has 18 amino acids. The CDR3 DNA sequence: TGCGCCAGCAGCCAAGAGGAACTACGCGGGCTCTCCTACAATGAGCAGTTCTTC. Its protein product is CASSQEELRGLSYNEQFF.

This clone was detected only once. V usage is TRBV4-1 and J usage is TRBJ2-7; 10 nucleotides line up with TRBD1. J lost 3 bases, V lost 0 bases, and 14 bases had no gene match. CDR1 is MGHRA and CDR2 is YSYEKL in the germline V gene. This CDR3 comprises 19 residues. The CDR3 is CASSQEDLRGQGIVYEQYF. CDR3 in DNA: TGCGCCAGCAGCCAAGAGGACCTTAGGGGACAGGGGATCGTCTACGAGCAGTACTTC.

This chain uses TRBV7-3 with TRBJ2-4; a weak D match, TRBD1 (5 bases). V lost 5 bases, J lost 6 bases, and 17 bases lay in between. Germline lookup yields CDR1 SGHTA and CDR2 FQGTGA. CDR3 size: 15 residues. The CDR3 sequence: CASSLVRVSRNIQYF. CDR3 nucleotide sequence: TGTGCCAGCAGCCTGGTCAGGGTTTCTAGAAACATTCAGTACTTC.

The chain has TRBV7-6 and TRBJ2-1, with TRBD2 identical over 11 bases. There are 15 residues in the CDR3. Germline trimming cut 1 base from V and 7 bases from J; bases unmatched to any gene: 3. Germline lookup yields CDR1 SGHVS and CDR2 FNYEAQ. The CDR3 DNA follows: TGTGCCAGCAGCTTAGAACTAGCGGGAGAGAATGAGCAGTTCTTC. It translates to CASSLELAGENEQFF.

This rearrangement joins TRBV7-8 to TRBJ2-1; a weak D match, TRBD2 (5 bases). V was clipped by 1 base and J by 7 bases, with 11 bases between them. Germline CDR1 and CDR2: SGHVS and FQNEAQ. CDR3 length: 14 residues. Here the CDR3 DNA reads TGTGCCAGCAGCTTAGTCAAGGGAGAGAATGAGCAGTTCTTC. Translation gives CASSLVKGENEQFF.

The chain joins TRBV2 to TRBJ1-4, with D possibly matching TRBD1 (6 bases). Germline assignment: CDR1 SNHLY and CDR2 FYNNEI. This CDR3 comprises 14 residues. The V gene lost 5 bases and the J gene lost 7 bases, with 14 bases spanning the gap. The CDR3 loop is CASSIQGSGEKLFF. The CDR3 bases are TGTGCCAGCAGTATACAGGGAAGCGGTGAAAAACTGTTTTTT.

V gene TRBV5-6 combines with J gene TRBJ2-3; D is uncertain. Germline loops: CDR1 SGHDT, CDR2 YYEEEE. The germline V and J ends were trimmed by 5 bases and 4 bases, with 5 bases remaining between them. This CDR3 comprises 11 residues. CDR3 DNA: TGTGCCAGCAGTTCGGCAGATACGCAGTATTTT. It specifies CASSSADTQYF.

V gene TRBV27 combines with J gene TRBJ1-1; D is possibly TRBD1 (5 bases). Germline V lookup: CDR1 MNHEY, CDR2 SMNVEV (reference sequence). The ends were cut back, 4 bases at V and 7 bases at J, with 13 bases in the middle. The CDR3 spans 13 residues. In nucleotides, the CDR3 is TGTGCCAGCAGTTGGGGGGGTAAGGATGAAGCTTTCTTT. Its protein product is CASSWGGKDEAFF.

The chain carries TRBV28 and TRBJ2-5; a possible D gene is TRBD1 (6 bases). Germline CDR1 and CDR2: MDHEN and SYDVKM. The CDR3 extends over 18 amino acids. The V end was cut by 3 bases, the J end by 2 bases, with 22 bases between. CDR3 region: CASSLGQGYFSSQETQYF. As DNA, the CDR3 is TGTGCCAGCAGTTTGGGGCAGGGGTATTTTTCGTCACAAGAGACCCAGTACTTC.

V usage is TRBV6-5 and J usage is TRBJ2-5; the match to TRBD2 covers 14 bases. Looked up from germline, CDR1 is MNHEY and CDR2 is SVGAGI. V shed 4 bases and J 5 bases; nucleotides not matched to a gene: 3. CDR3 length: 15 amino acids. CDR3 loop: CASSSGLAGEETQYF. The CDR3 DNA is TGTGCCAGCAGTTCGGGACTAGCGGGAGAGGAGACCCAGTACTTC.

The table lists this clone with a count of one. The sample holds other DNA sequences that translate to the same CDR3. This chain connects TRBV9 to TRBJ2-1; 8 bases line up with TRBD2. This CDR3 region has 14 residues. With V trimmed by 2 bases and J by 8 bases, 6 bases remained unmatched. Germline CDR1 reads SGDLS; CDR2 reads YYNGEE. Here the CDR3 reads CASSVGSGSYEQFF. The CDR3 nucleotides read TGTGCCAGCAGCGTTGGGAGCGGGAGCTATGAGCAGTTCTTC.